Below, 15 T cell receptor beta chains from the same sample are listed, as sequenced in a study of shared clonotypes between healthy human individuals. It was CD45RO-negative cells, positively selected for CCR7, that made up naive CD8 cells, with terminally differentiated effector memory CD45RA+ cells excluded. The table came from immunoSEQ multiplex PCR; TCRdb's copy has only in-frame clones and leaves some out. Of under 1 million clones listed, 80% to 95% are singletons. The material sequenced was naive CD8+ T cells sorted from blood. Every receptor here comes from a young man in good health.

CDR3 in amino acids: CASSYSSAGGRETQYF. In nucleotides, the CDR3 is TGTGCCAGCAGTTACTCGTCAGCGGGAGGGCGGGAGACCCAGTACTTC. The chain joins TRBV6-6 to TRBJ2-5, with 10 bases fitting TRBD2. Trimming took 0 bases from V and 5 from J; bases not matched to a gene: 6. The CDR3 is 16 residues long. The germline V gene encodes CDR1 MNHNY and CDR2 SVGAGI (reference sequence).

With regard to this clone: The identical CDR3 is also encoded by other nucleotide sequences in the sample. The V gene is TRBV4-1, the J gene TRBJ1-5; no clear D gene. The CDR3 is 12 residues long. Germline lookup yields CDR1 MGHRA and CDR2 YSYEKL. With 3 bases removed from V and 6 bases from J, the gap between germline ends came to 6 bases. CDR3 loop: CASSQGSQPQHF. The CDR3 nucleotides read TGCGCCAGCAGCCAGGGGTCTCAGCCCCAGCATTTT.

The chain combines TRBV29-1 with TRBJ2-7; D unresolved. The V gene's germline CDR1 is SQVTM and CDR2 ANQGSEA. V dropped 5 bases and J dropped 0 bases, with 11 bases sitting between them. The CDR3 is 13 amino acids. CDR3: CSVRVPSSYEQYF. For the CDR3, the DNA is TGCAGCGTTAGGGTTCCCAGCTCCTACGAGCAGTACTTC.

This chain uses TRBV6-1 with TRBJ1-5, with 9 bases fitting TRBD1. Germline CDR1 is MNHNS and CDR2 is SASEGT. With V trimmed by 5 bases and J by 3 bases, 5 bases remained unmatched. The CDR3 sequence is 15 residues long. The CDR3 DNA is TGTGCCAGCAGTAGAGGACAGGGGAACAATCAGCCCCAGCATTTT. This translates into CASSRGQGNNQPQHF.

The chain links TRBV25-1 to TRBJ2-7; no clear D. V was shortened by 1 base and J by 11 bases, with 12 bases between the two germline ends. The CDR3 is made up of 12 amino acids. Germline-derived CDR1 and CDR2 are MGHDK and SYGVNS. The CDR3 DNA is TGTGCCAGCAGTGAATCGGCGGACCTCGAGTACTTC. As protein: CASSESADLEYF.

The V call is TRBV4-3, the J call TRBJ2-7; D possibly corresponds to TRBD1 (7 bases). Trimming removed 0 bases from V and 4 bases from J, with 13 bases in between. The germline CDR1 and CDR2 sequences are LGHNA and YSLEER. CDR3 length: 15 amino acids. The CDR3 sequence is CASSQEWSGGYEQYF. CDR3 DNA: TGCGCCAGCAGCCAAGAGTGGTCAGGGGGGTACGAGCAGTACTTC.

The chain joins TRBV25-1 to TRBJ1-5; possible D gene TRBD1, 5 bases. V lost 3 bases and J lost 1, with 10 bases in between. CDR3 size: 15 residues. The V gene's germline CDR1 is MGHDK and CDR2 SYGVNS. CDR3 in amino acids: CASSDLGGSNQPQHF. In nucleotides, the CDR3 is TGTGCCAGCAGTGATTTGGGGGGAAGCAATCAGCCCCAGCATTTT.

The chain is built from TRBV4-2 and TRBJ2-6, with 7 bases lining up with TRBD1. The germline V gene has CDR1 LGHNA and CDR2 YNFKEQ. This CDR3 comprises 16 residues. V trimming: 1 base; J trimming: 0 bases; junction bases outside the gene matches: 0. CDR3 sequence reads: CASSQAGGSGANVLTF. The CDR3 DNA follows: TGTGCCAGCAGCCAAGCAGGGGGCTCTGGGGCCAACGTCCTGACTTTC.

The chain carries TRBV7-8 and TRBJ1-3, with D possibly being TRBD1 (5 bases). The V end was cut by 4 bases, the J end by 7 bases, with 11 bases between. The CDR3 runs to 13 residues. Germline loops: CDR1 SGHVS, CDR2 FQNEAQ. CDR3 in amino acids: CASSWDPRNTIYF. CDR3 DNA: TGTGCCAGCAGCTGGGACCCCAGGAACACCATATATTTT. Drawing the rest from reference TRBV7-8 and TRBJ1-3, the complete variable domain is GAGVSQSPRYKVAKRGQDVALRCDPISGHVSLFWYQQALGQGPEFLTYFQNEAQLDKSGLPSDRFFAERPEGSVSTLKIQRTQQEDSAVYLCASSWDPRNTIYFGEGSWLTVV.

This clone was detected many times. The chain joins TRBV9 to TRBJ2-4, with 11 bases aligning to TRBD2. The ends lost 2 bases at V and 1 base at J; junction bases unmatched: 11. The CDR3 runs to 19 residues. Germline V gene sequence: CDR1 SGDLS, CDR2 YYNGEE. The CDR3 DNA reads as TGTGCCAGCAGCGTCTCTAGCGGGAGGCTGGGGGAGGCCAAAAACATTCAGTACTTC. This codes for CASSVSSGRLGEAKNIQYF.

On this clone itself: The sample has other DNA sequences that encode this CDR3 too. V usage is TRBV27 and J usage is TRBJ2-1; 9 nucleotides align to TRBD2. This CDR3 region has 15 residues. The germline CDR1 and CDR2 sequences are MNHEY and SMNVEV (reference sequence). Trimming at V came to 2 bases and at J to 1 base, leaving 0 bases not matched to a gene. In nucleotides, the CDR3 is TGTGCCAGCAGTTTAGCGGGAGGGTCCTACAATGAGCAGTTCTTC. It specifies CASSLAGGSYNEQFF.

V and J are TRBV7-9 and TRBJ1-5; D not resolved. V was trimmed by 3 bases and J by 5 bases, leaving 5 bases between them. CDR1 is SEHNR, CDR2 FQNEAQ, per germline (reference sequence). The CDR3 totals 12 residues. CDR3 nucleotide sequence: TGTGCCAGCAGCTTTAGACATCAGCCCCAGCATTTT. Protein: CASSFRHQPQHF.

The chain joins TRBV7-6 to TRBJ1-4; D is possibly TRBD1 (5 bases). Germline V gene lookup returns CDR1 SGHVS and CDR2 FNYEAQ. V was trimmed by 5 bases and J by 0 bases, leaving 28 bases between them. CDR3 length: 21 amino acids. The CDR3 loop is CASSQEGLGPVRTSTNEKLFF. As DNA, the CDR3 is TGTGCCAGCAGCCAAGAGGGGTTAGGCCCTGTGAGGACATCAACTAATGAAAAACTGTTTTTT.

The chain couples TRBV27 to TRBJ2-7, with D unresolved. V was pared by 0 bases and J by 3 bases, with 9 bases between. Germline loops: CDR1 MNHEY, CDR2 SMNVEV (reference sequence). This CDR3 contains 14 residues. The CDR3 loop is CASSLSFGSYEQYF. CDR3 DNA sequence: TGTGCCAGCAGTTTATCGTTCGGAAGCTACGAGCAGTACTTC.

The chain has TRBV7-9 and TRBJ1-5; 8 nucleotides match TRBD1. The CDR3 extends over 16 amino acids. Germline values: CDR1 SEHNR, CDR2 FQNEAQ (reference sequence). V dropped 2 bases and J dropped 0; count of bases not matched to a gene: 3. The DNA for the CDR3 is TGTGCCAGCAGCTTAACAGGGGGGATTAGCAATCAGCCCCAGCATTTT. It specifies CASSLTGGISNQPQHF.